The clone carrying this T cell receptor (beta chain) was counted between two and nine times. As handled by the study authors: For nucleated cells, counts were estimated from reference gene primer amplification. Libraries were prepared by immunoSEQ multiplex PCR; TCRdb keeps only in-frame clonotypes and omits some of them. The V and J calls and clone size are taken from that table; D and trimming were inferred from the DNA. The sample shows more than 200,000 clones, around 90% of them seen only once. Trimming at V came to 4 bases and at J to 4 bases, leaving 6 bases not matched to a gene. Germline assignment: CDR1 MNHNY and CDR2 SVGAGI (reference sequence). This CDR3 spans 14 amino acids. These data are taken from a study of blood T cell repertoires in COVID-19.

Source material: PBMCs or T cells enriched from blood (not recorded which). This receptor was obtained from a woman in her twenties or thirties with acute COVID-19. The genes are TRBV6-6 and TRBJ2-5; 7 bases align to TRBD2. The CDR3 DNA sequence: TGTGCCAGCAGTTCCGAAACGGGGGGAGAGACCCAGTACTTC. It translates to CASSSETGGETQYF.